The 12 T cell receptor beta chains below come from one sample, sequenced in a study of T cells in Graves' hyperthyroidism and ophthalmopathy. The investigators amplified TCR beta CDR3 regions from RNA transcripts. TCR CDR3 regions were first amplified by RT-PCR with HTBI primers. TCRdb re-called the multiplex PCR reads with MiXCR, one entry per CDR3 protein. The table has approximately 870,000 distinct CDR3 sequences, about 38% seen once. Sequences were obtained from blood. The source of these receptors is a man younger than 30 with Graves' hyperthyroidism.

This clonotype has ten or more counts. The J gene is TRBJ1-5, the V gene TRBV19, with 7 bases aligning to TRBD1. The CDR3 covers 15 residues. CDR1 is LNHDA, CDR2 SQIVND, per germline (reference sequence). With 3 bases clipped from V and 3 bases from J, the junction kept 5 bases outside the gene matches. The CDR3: CASSIDRAHNQPQHF. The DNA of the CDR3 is TGTGCCAGTAGTATTGACAGGGCCCACAATCAGCCCCAGCATTTT.

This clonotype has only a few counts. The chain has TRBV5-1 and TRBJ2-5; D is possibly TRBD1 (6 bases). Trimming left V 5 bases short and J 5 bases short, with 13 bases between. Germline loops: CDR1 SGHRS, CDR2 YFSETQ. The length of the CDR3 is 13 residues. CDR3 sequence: CASRPQGTETQYF. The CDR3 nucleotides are TGCGCCAGCAGGCCACAGGGAACGGAGACCCAGTACTTC.

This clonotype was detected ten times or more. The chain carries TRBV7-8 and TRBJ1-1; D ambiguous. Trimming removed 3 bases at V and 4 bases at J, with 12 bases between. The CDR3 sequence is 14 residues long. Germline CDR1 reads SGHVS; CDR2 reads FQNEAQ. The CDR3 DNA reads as TGTGCCAGCAGCTTCTCGGACGCGAGCACTGAAGCTTTCTTT. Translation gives CASSFSDASTEAFF. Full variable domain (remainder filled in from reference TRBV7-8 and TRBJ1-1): GAGVSQSPRYKVAKRGQDVALRCDPISGHVSLFWYQQALGQGPEFLTYFQNEAQLDKSGLPSDRFFAERPEGSVSTLKIQRTQQEDSAVYLCASSFSDASTEAFFGQGTRLTVV.

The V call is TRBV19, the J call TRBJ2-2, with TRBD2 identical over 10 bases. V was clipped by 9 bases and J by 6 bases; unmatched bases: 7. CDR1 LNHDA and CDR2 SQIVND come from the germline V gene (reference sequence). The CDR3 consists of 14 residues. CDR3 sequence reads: CASNLAGDPGELFF. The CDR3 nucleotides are TGTGCCAGCAATCTAGCGGGAGACCCCGGGGAGCTGTTTTTT.

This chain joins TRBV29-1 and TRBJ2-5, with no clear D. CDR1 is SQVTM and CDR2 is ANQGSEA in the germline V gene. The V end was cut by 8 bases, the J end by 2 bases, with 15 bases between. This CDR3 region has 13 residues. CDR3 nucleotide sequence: TGCAGCCAAGAGGTCGCGGCTCAAGAGACCCAGTACTTC. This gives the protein CSQEVAAQETQYF.

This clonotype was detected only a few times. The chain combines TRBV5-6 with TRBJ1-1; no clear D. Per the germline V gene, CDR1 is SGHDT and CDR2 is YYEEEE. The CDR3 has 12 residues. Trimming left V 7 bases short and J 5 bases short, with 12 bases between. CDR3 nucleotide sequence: TGTGCCAGCCTCATGACGGGGACTGAAGCTTTCTTT. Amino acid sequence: CASLMTGTEAFF.

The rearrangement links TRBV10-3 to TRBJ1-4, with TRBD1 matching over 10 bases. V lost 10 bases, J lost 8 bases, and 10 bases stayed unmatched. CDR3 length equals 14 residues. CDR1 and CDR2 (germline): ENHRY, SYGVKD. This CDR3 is CATGTGDRNEKLFF. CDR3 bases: TGTGCCACCGGGACAGGGGATAGGAACGAAAAACTGTTTTTT.

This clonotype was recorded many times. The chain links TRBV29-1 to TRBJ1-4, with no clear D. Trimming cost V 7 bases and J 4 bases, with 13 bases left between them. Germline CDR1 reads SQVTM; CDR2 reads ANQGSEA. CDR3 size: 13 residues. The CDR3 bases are TGCAGCGCTTTTGGGCAGTTTAATGAAAAACTGTTTTTT. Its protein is CSAFGQFNEKLFF.

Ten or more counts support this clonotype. In nucleotides, the CDR3 is TGTGCCGGAACCGGGGGCAGGGACTATGGCTACACCTTC. The encoded protein is CAGTGGRDYGYTF. The gene calls are TRBV7-9 and TRBJ1-2; D is perhaps TRBD1 (6 bases). The V end lost 11 bases, the J end lost 3 bases, and 16 bases lay between the germline ends. Per the germline V gene, CDR1 is SEHNR and CDR2 is FQNEAQ (reference sequence). The CDR3 loop spans 13 amino acids.

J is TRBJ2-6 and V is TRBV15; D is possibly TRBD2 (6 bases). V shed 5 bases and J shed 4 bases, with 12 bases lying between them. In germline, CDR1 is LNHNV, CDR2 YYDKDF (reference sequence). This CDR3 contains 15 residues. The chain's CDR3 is CATSSRDSGANVLTF. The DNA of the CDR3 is TGTGCCACCAGCTCCCGGGACTCCGGGGCCAACGTCCTGACTTTC.

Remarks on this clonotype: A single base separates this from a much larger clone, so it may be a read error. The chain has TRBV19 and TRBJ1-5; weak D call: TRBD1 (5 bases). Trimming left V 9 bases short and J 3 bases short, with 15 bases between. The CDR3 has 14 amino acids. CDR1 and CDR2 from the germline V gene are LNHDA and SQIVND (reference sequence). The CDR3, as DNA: TGTGCCAGCAGCCGGGACGGACTCAATCAGCCCCAGCATTTT. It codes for CASSRDGLNQPQHF.

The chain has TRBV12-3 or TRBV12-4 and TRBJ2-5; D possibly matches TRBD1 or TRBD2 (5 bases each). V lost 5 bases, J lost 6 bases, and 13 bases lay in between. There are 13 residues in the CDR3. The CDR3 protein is CASSRGRHQTQYF. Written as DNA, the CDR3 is TGTGCCAGCAGTAGGGGACGGCATCAGACCCAGTACTTC.